This TCR beta chain derives from a study of blood T cell repertoires in COVID-19. About the study: The study drew acute and convalescent COVID-19 samples from the United States, Italy and Spain. PBMCs, B-cell-depleted T cells, or T cells provided the cDNA or gDNA that made up the material.

Trimming took 2 bases from V and 4 from J, leaving 9 bases between them. The CDR3 totals 14 residues. Germline V gene lookup returns CDR1 MDHEN and CDR2 SYDVKM. In Seattle, patients joined the study during active infection and were tracked longitudinally. Authors' processing steps: Estimation of nucleated cell counts was performed using reference gene primer amplification. Assay used: immunoSEQ multiplex PCR; TCRdb lists only in-frame clones, some missing. V and J calls and clone size are those listed in that table; D and trimming were worked out from the DNA. This table holds hundreds of thousands of clones, 90% found once.

The genes are TRBV28 and TRBJ1-5; D is uncertain. The sequenced sample consisted of peripheral blood. The TCR originated in a woman aged 40 to 50 with COVID-19, enrolled during active disease. CDR3 loop: CASSLTYDNQPQHF. The CDR3 DNA follows: TGTGCCAGCAGTTTAACCTACGATAATCAGCCCCAGCATTTT.